The clone carrying this T cell receptor (beta chain) has ten or more counts. This entry is derived from a study of T cells in Graves' hyperthyroidism and ophthalmopathy. The germline V gene has CDR1 SNHLY and CDR2 FYNNEI. V lost 3 bases and J 1 base, leaving 7 bases between the germline ends. The length of the CDR3 is 14 residues. Regions amplified from RNA transcripts were the TCR beta CDR3 regions. Using the HTBI primer set, a first-round RT-PCR was run on the TCR CDR3. TCRdb independently ran MiXCR on the multiplex PCR reads; one entry per CDR3 protein. The sample consists of 300,000 to 400,000 distinct CDR3 sequences, less than 20% of them appearing once.

The chain uses TRBV2 and TRBJ2-4, with D possibly TRBD1 on 5 matching bases. This sequence was found in a man aged 18 to 30 with Graves' ophthalmopathy. Material for sequencing was blood. This chain's CDR3 is CASSETAAKNIQYF. In DNA form, the CDR3 reads TGTGCCAGCAGTGAGACAGCGGCCAAAAACATTCAGTACTTC.